Following are 24 T cell receptor beta chains from one sample sequenced in a study of shared clonotypes between healthy human individuals. Generated by immunoSEQ multiplex PCR, the TCRdb table keeps only in-frame clones and is missing some. Here the sample spans about 320,000 clones, around 86% being singletons. Sequences were obtained from memory CD8+ T cells sorted from blood. The sample's subset: CD45RO+ cells pooled with CCR7-negative TemRA cells. The source is a man aged 18 to 29 in good health.

The chain links TRBV5-4 to TRBJ2-3; the D gene is possibly TRBD2 (6 bases). Trimming shortened V by 4 bases and J by 2 bases, and 11 bases separated the two germline ends. Germline-derived CDR1 and CDR2 are SGHNT and YYREEE (reference sequence). The CDR3 contains 14 residues. CDR3: CASSQGLFTDTQYF. The CDR3 DNA follows: TGTGCCAGCAGCCAGGGACTCTTCACAGATACGCAGTATTTT.

This clone was seen repeatedly, ten times or more. The rearrangement uses TRBV11-3 and TRBJ2-7; the match to TRBD1 covers 10 bases. After removal of 3 bases from V and 5 bases from J, the junction contained 1 base not matched to a gene. Germline V gene data show CDR1 as SGHNT and CDR2 as YENEEA. CDR3 length equals 13 residues. CDR3 sequence (DNA): TGTGCCAGCAGCTTCGGGACAGGGGACGAGCAGTACTTC. It yields the protein CASSFGTGDEQYF.

The genes are TRBV27 and TRBJ2-7, with 7 bases identical to TRBD1. The CDR3 runs 14 residues. Germline loops: CDR1 MNHEY, CDR2 SMNVEV (reference sequence). V dropped 3 bases and J dropped 2; count of bases not matched to a gene: 4. This CDR3 reads CASSFSGTAYEQYF. Written as DNA, the CDR3 is TGTGCCAGCAGTTTTTCAGGGACAGCCTACGAGCAGTACTTC.

This rearrangement joins TRBV9 to TRBJ2-1; D unresolved. This CDR3 comprises 16 residues. Germline assignment: CDR1 SGDLS and CDR2 YYNGEE. Trimming stripped 4 bases from V and 5 bases from J, with 19 bases between. CDR3 nucleotides: TGTGCCAGCAGCTTTCCAAAACGGAAGGGAAACAATGAGCAGTTCTTC. Translated, it gives CASSFPKRKGNNEQFF.

The rearrangement uses TRBV19 and TRBJ1-2; 7 bases line up with TRBD1. This CDR3 region has 14 residues. The V and J ends lost 6 bases and 7 bases, in that order; junction bases with no gene match: 11. The V gene's germline CDR1 is LNHDA and CDR2 SQIVND (reference sequence). DNA for the CDR3: TGTGCCAGTAGAGACCCGACAGGGATGGGTGGCTACACCTTC. Amino acid sequence: CASRDPTGMGGYTF. Drawing the rest from reference TRBV19 and TRBJ1-2, the complete variable domain is DGGITQSPKYLFRKEGQNVTLSCEQNLNHDAMYWYRQDPGQGLRLIYYSQIVNDFQKGDIAEGYSVSREKKESFPLTVTSAQKNPTAFYLCASRDPTGMGGYTFGSGTRLTVV.

V gene TRBV7-9 combines with J gene TRBJ1-2; D ambiguous. This CDR3 comprises 15 residues. Per germline, CDR1 SEHNR and CDR2 FQNEAQ (reference sequence). V lost 1 base and J 2 bases, leaving 11 bases between the germline ends. In DNA, the CDR3 is TGTGCCAGCAGCTTAGGGGCAAGAGCAAACTATGGCTACACCTTC. Translating it yields CASSLGARANYGYTF.

The chain couples TRBV29-1 to TRBJ2-7, with D maybe TRBD1 (5 bases). Germline CDR1 is SQVTM and CDR2 is ANQGSEA. This CDR3 is built from 14 residues. V shed 3 bases and J shed 2 bases, with 14 bases lying between them. CDR3 DNA: TGCAGCGTTGAGTTACTTCAGGGAACCTACGAGCAGTACTTC. Amino acid sequence: CSVELLQGTYEQYF.

This chain links TRBV2 with TRBJ1-5; D gene ambiguous. The CDR3 length is 17 residues. The V end lost 8 bases, the J end lost 5 bases, and 25 bases lay between the germline ends. The V gene's germline CDR1 is SNHLY and CDR2 FYNNEI. The CDR3 loop reads CASFGTAREGVDQPQHF. CDR3 nucleotides: TGTGCCAGCTTTGGAACGGCGCGGGAGGGAGTCGATCAGCCCCAGCATTTT.

This chain joins TRBV29-1 and TRBJ2-7; D remains ambiguous. In germline, CDR1 is SQVTM, CDR2 ANQGSEA. The CDR3 totals 11 residues. V was shortened by 3 bases and J by 3 bases, with 6 bases between the two germline ends. The DNA of the CDR3 is TGCAGCGTTGACAATGGCTACGAGCAGTACTTC. Its protein is CSVDNGYEQYF.

V usage is TRBV7-9 and J usage is TRBJ1-4; the D is unclear. CDR1 and CDR2 (germline): SEHNR, FQNEAQ (reference sequence). V was pared by 3 bases and J by 7 bases, with 3 bases between. This CDR3 spans 11 amino acids. CDR3 in amino acids: CASSFVEKLFF. The CDR3 nucleotides are TGTGCCAGCAGCTTTGTTGAAAAACTGTTTTTT.

The chain couples TRBV6-5 to TRBJ1-1; D is possibly TRBD1 (5 bases). CDR3 length: 14 amino acids. Trimming shortened V by 7 bases and J by 0 bases, and 12 bases separated the two germline ends. Germline CDR1 and CDR2: MNHEY and SVGAGI. The CDR3 loop reads CASTGLLLNTEAFF. Written as DNA, the CDR3 is TGTGCCAGCACAGGGCTATTACTGAACACTGAAGCTTTCTTT.

The rearrangement joins TRBV5-1 to TRBJ2-7; 8 bases align to TRBD2. This CDR3 is 14 amino acids long. Germline V CDR1 and CDR2: SGHRS, YFSETQ. Losses at the gene ends were 3 bases for V and 4 bases for J; bases not matched to a gene: 6. The CDR3 reads CASSWKAGDYEQYF. CDR3 bases: TGCGCCAGCAGCTGGAAAGCGGGAGATTACGAGCAGTACTTC.

The sample holds a few counts of this clone. The gene calls are TRBV6-1 and TRBJ2-2; possibly TRBD1 or TRBD2 for D (5 bases each). V was clipped by 6 bases and J by 6 bases, with 14 bases between them. This CDR3 comprises 14 residues. Germline values: CDR1 MNHNS, CDR2 SASEGT. This CDR3 is CASSLTVEAGELFF. The CDR3 DNA reads TGTGCCAGCAGCTTGACAGTGGAGGCCGGGGAGCTGTTTTTT.

This rearrangement joins TRBV6-1 to TRBJ2-7, with D possibly being TRBD2 (5 bases). Trimming cost V 0 bases and J 1 base, with 10 bases left between them. Germline values: CDR1 MNHNS, CDR2 SASEGT. This CDR3 contains 15 residues. CDR3: CASSEARASSYEQYF. For the CDR3, the DNA is TGTGCCAGCAGTGAAGCGCGGGCCAGTTCCTACGAGCAGTACTTC.

The chain links TRBV7-8 to TRBJ2-7, with D perhaps matching TRBD2 (5 bases). Deletions cut 5 bases from V and 5 bases from J, with 10 bases between. The CDR3 totals 12 residues. Looked up from germline, CDR1 is SGHVS and CDR2 is FQNEAQ. CDR3 nucleotide sequence: TGTGCCAGCAGCCCCCCGGGGAACGAGCAGTACTTC. Amino acids: CASSPPGNEQYF.

This clone appeared a single time. The rearrangement links TRBV29-1 to TRBJ2-3; TRBD2 matches 9 bases. This CDR3 is 16 amino acids long. The germline CDR1 and CDR2 sequences are SQVTM and ANQGSEA. J gave up 2 bases and V 2 bases, and 8 bases lay outside the gene matches. The chain's CDR3 is CSVETPSGGPTDTQYF. As DNA, the CDR3 is TGCAGCGTTGAAACTCCAAGCGGGGGGCCCACAGATACGCAGTATTTT.

The chain joins TRBV10-3 to TRBJ1-1, with D perhaps matching TRBD1 (5 bases). The germline CDR1 and CDR2 sequences are ENHRY and SYGVKD. Trimming took 3 bases from V and 0 from J, leaving 11 bases between them. The CDR3 contains 15 residues. The CDR3 is CAISDPGRLNTEAFF. As DNA, the CDR3 is TGTGCCATCAGTGACCCGGGACGGTTGAACACTGAAGCTTTCTTT.

CDR3 sequence (DNA): TGTGCCAGCAGCGTTAGCGGGAGGCCTAACACAGATACGCAGTATTTT. This encodes CASSVSGRPNTDTQYF. V usage is TRBV9 and J usage is TRBJ2-3, with 10 bases that match TRBD2. The germline CDR1 and CDR2 sequences are SGDLS and YYNGEE. V was pared by 2 bases and J by 2 bases, with 5 bases of the junction left unmatched. This CDR3 has 16 residues.

The chain links TRBV2 to TRBJ2-7, with D unresolved. V was pared by 1 base and J by 6 bases, with 10 bases between. Looked up from germline, CDR1 is SNHLY and CDR2 is FYNNEI. The CDR3 runs to 13 residues. In nucleotides, the CDR3 is TGTGCCAGCAGTGAAGAGGGTTGGTCCGAGCAGTACTTC. Protein: CASSEEGWSEQYF. Full variable domain (outside the CDR3, taken from reference TRBV2 and TRBJ2-7): EPEVTQTPSHQVTQMGQEVILRCVPISNHLYFYWYRQILGQKVEFLVSFYNNEISEKSEIFDDQFSVERPDGSNFTLKIRSTKLEDSAMYFCASSEEGWSEQYFGPGTRLTVT.

The rearrangement uses TRBV9 and TRBJ1-2; D is unresolved. The CDR3 extends over 13 amino acids. V lost 4 bases and J lost 7, with 14 bases in between. Germline V gene lookup returns CDR1 SGDLS and CDR2 YYNGEE. The CDR3: CASSSLVPGGYTF. CDR3 bases: TGTGCCAGCAGCTCTCTGGTTCCGGGTGGCTACACCTTC.

This chain connects TRBV13 to TRBJ2-3; 11 nucleotides match TRBD2. The V segment lost 4 bases and the J segment 2 bases; nucleotides outside the gene matches: 17. This CDR3 contains 20 residues. Germline-derived CDR1 and CDR2 are PRHDT and FYEKMQ (reference sequence). DNA of the CDR3: TGTGCCAGCAGCTCAATCTCCGGGACTAGCGGAGGGATCCTCACAGATACGCAGTATTTT. This codes for CASSSISGTSGGILTDTQYF.

This clone was seen more than once but under ten times. With only one base between it and a far larger clone, this is likely a read error. Other DNA sequences from this sample encode an identical CDR3 as well. The chain couples TRBV5-1 to TRBJ1-1; perhaps TRBD1 as D (5 bases). The germline V gene has CDR1 SGHRS and CDR2 YFSETQ. The ends were cut back, 5 bases at V and 2 bases at J, with 7 bases in the middle. The CDR3 covers 12 residues. CDR3 protein: CASSQGNTEAFF. CDR3 sequence (DNA): TGCGCCAGCAGTCAGGGAAACACTGAAGCTTTCTTT.

The chain employs TRBV4-2 and TRBJ1-2; tentative D call: TRBD1 (6 bases). Germline loops: CDR1 LGHNA, CDR2 YNFKEQ. V was clipped by 4 bases and J by 2 bases, with 14 bases between them. The CDR3 contains 15 residues. The CDR3 region is CASSPVAGTNYGYTF. In nucleotides, the CDR3 is TGTGCCAGCAGCCCCGTAGCAGGGACAAACTATGGCTACACCTTC.

The genes are TRBV5-6 and TRBJ1-1; 7 positions match TRBD1. The CDR3 is made up of 13 amino acids. Germline V gives CDR1 SGHDT, CDR2 YYEEEE. The ends lost 1 base at V and 8 bases at J; junction bases unmatched: 5. CDR3 coding DNA: TGTGCCAGCAGCTTGTGGGAGGGGGCCGAAGCTTTCTTT. This sequence encodes CASSLWEGAEAFF.